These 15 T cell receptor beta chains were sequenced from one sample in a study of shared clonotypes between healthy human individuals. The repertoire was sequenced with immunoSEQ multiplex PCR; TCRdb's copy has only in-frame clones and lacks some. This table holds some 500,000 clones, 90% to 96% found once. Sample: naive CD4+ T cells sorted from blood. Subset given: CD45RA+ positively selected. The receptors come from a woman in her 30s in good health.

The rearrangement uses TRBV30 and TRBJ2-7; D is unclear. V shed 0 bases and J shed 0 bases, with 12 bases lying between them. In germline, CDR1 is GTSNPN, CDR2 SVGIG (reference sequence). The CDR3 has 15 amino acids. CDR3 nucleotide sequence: TGTGCCTGGAGTGTACCTAGGTCGAGCTCCTACGAGCAGTACTTC. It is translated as CAWSVPRSSSYEQYF.

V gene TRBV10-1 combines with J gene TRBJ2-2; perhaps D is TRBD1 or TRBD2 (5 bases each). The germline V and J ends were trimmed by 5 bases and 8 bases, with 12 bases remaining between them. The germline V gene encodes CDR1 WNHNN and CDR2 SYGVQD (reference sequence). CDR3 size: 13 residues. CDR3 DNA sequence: TGCGCCAGCAGTCGTTCGAGGGGAGGGGAGCTGTTTTTT. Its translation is CASSRSRGGELFF.

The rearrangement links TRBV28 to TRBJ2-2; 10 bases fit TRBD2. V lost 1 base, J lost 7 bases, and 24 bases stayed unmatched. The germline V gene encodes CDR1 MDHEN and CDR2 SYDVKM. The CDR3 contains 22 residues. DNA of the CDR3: TGTGCCAGCAGTTTATACGGCCGGTGGGGCCAATCGCTAGCGGGAGTGGTCGGGGAGCTGTTTTTT. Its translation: CASSLYGRWGQSLAGVVGELFF.

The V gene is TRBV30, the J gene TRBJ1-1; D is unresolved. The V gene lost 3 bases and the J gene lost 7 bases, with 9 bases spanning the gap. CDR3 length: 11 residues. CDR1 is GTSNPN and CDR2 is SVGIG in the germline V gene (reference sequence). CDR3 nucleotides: TGTGCCTGGAGGGACGCAGGTGAAGCTTTCTTT. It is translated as CAWRDAGEAFF.

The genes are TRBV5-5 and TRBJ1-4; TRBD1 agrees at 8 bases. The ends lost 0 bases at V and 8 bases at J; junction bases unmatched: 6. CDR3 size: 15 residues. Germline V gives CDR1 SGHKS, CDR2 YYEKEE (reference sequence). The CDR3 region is CASSLETGDREKLFF. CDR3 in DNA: TGTGCCAGCAGCTTGGAGACAGGGGATCGGGAAAAACTGTTTTTT. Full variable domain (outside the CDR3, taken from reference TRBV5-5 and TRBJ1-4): DAGVTQSPTHLIKTRGQQVTLRCSPISGHKSVSWYQQVLGQGPQFIFQYYEKEERGRGNFPDRFSARQFPNYSSELNVNALLLGDSALYLCASSLETGDREKLFFGSGTQLSVL.

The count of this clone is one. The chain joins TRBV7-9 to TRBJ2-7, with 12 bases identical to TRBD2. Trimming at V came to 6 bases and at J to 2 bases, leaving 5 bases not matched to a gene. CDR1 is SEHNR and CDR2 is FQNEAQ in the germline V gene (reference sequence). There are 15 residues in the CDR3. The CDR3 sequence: CASSILAGGTYEQYF. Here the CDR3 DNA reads TGTGCCAGCAGTATACTAGCGGGAGGCACCTACGAGCAGTACTTC. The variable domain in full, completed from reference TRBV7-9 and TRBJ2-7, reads DTGVSQNPRHKITKRGQNVTFRCDPISEHNRLYWYRQTLGQGPEFLTYFQNEAQLEKSRLLSDRFSAERPKGSFSTLEIQRTEQGDSAMYLCASSILAGGTYEQYFGPGTRLTVT.

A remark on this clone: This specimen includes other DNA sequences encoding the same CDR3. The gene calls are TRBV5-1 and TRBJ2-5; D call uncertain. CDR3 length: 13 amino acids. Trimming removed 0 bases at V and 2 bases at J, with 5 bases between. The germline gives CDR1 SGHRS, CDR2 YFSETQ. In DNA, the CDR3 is TGCGCCAGCAGCTTGGGAGATCAAGAGACCCAGTACTTC. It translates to CASSLGDQETQYF.

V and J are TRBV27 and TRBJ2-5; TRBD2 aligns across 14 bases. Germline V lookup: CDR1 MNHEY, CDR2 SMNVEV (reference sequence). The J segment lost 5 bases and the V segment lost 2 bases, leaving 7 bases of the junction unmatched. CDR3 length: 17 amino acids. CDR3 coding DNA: TGTGCCAGCAGTTTACCTACGGGACTAGCGGGAGAGGAGACCCAGTACTTC. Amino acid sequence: CASSLPTGLAGEETQYF.

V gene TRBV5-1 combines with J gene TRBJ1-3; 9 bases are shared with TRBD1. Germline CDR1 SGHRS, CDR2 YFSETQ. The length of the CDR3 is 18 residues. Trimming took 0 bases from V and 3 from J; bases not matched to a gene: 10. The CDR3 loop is CASSLGVLDRGSGNTIYF. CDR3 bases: TGCGCCAGCAGCTTGGGCGTCCTGGACAGGGGAAGTGGAAACACCATATATTTT. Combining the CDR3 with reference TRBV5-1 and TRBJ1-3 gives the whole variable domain KAGVTQTPRYLIKTRGQQVTLSCSPISGHRSVSWYQQTPGQGLQFLFEYFSETQRNKGNFPGRFSGRQFSNSRSEMNVSTLELGDSALYLCASSLGVLDRGSGNTIYFGEGSWLTVV.

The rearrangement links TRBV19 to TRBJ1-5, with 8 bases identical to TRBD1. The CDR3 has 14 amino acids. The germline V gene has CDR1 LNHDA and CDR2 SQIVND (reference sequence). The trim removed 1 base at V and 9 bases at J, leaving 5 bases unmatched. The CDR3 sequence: CASSIGQGAGPQHF. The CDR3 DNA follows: TGTGCCAGTAGTATAGGGCAGGGGGCCGGGCCCCAGCATTTT.

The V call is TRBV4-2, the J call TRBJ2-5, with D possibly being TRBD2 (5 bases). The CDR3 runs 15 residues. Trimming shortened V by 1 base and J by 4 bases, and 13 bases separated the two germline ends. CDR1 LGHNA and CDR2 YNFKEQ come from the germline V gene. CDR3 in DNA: TGTGCCAGCAGCCAAGCGGGCCTAGCTTCAGAGACCCAGTACTTC. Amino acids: CASSQAGLASETQYF.

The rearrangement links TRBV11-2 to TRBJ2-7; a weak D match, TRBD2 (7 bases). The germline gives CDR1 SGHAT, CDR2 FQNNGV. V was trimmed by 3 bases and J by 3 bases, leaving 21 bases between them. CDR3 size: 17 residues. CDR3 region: CASSLGGRRTRRYEQYF. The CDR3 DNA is TGTGCCAGCAGCTTGGGGGGGCGGAGGACGAGGCGCTACGAGCAGTACTTC.

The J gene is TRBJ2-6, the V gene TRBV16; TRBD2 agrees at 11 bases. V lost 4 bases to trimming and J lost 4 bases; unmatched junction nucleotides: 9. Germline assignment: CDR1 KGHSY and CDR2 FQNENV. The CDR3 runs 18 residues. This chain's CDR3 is CASSLRQLAGAGANVLTF. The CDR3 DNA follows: TGTGCCAGCAGCCTTCGGCAACTAGCGGGAGCCGGGGCCAACGTCCTGACTTTC.

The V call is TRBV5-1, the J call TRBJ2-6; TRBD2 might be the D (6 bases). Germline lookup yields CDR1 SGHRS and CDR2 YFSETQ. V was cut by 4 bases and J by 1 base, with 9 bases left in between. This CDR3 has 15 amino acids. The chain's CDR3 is CASSLTSSGANVLTF. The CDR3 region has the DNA TGCGCCAGCAGCCTGACTAGTTCTGGGGCCAACGTCCTGACTTTC.

The CDR3 region is CASSQGLAGVNEQFF. The CDR3 DNA sequence: TGCGCCAGCAGCCAAGGACTAGCGGGAGTTAATGAGCAGTTCTTC. This chain links TRBV4-1 with TRBJ2-1, with 12 bases identical to TRBD2. V lost 1 base and J lost 7; bases outside the gene matches: 2. The CDR3 loop spans 15 amino acids. CDR1 and CDR2 from the germline V gene are MGHRA and YSYEKL.